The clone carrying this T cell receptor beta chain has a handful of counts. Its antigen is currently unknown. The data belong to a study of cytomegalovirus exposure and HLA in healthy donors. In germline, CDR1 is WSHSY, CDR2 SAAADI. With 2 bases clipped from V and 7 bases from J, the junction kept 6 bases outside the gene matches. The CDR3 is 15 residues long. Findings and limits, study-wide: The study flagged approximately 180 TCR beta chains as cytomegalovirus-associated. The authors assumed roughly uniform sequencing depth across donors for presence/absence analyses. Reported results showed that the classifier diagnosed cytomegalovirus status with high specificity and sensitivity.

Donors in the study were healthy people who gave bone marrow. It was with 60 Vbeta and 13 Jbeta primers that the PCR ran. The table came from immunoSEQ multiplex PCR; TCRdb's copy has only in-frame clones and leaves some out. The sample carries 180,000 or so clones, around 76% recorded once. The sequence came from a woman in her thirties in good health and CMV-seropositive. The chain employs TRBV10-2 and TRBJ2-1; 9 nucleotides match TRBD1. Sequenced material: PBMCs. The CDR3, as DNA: TGCGCCAGCAGTGAGAGGGACAGGGAGGAGAATGAGCAGTTCTTC. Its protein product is CASSERDREENEQFF.